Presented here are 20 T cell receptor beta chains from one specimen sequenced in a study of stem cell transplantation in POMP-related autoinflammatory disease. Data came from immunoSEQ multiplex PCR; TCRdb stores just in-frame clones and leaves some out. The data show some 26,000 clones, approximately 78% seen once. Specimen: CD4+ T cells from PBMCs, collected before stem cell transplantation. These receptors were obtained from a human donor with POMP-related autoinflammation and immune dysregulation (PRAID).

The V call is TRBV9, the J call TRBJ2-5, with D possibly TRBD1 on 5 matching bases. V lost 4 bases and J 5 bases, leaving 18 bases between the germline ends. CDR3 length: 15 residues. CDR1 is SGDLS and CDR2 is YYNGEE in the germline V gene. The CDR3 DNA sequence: TGTGCCAGCAGCTCCGATTCCAGGGTCGGGGAGACCCAGTACTTC. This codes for CASSSDSRVGETQYF.

CDR3 loop: CASKREYSGHGYTF. Here the CDR3 DNA reads TGTGCCAGCAAGAGGGAGTACAGCGGGCACGGCTACACCTTC. This rearrangement joins TRBV2 to TRBJ1-2; D not certain. CDR3 size: 14 residues. Germline V lookup: CDR1 SNHLY, CDR2 FYNNEI. V lost 7 bases and J lost 8, with 20 bases in between.

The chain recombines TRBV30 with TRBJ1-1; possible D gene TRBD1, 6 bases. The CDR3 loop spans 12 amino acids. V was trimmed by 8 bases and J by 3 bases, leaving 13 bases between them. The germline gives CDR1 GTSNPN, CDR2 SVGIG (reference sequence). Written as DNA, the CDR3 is TGTGCCAACAGGGTGTGGGACACTGAAGCTTTCTTT. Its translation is CANRVWDTEAFF.

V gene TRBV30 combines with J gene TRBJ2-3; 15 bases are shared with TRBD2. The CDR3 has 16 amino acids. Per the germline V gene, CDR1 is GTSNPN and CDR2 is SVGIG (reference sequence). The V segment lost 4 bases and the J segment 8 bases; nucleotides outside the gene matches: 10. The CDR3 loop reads CAWTWGQGLAGGTQYF. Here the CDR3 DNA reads TGTGCCTGGACCTGGGGTCAGGGACTAGCGGGAGGTACGCAGTATTTT.

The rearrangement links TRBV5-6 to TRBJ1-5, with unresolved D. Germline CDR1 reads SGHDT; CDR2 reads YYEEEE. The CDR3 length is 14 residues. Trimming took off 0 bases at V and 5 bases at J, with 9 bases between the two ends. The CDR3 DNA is TGTGCCAGCAGCTTGGTTGGTTGGGATCAGCCCCAGCATTTT. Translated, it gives CASSLVGWDQPQHF.

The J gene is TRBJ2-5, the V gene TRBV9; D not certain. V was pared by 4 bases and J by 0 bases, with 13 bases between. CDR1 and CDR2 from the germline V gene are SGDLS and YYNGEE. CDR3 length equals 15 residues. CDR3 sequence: CASSPHQGYQETQYF. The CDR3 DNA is TGTGCCAGCAGCCCCCATCAAGGGTACCAAGAGACCCAGTACTTC.

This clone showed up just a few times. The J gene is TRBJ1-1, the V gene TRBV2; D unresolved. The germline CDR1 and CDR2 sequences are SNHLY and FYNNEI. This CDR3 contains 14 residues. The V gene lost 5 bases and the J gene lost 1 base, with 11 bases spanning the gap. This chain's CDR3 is CASSPAGPNTEAFF. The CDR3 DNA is TGTGCCAGCAGTCCCGCAGGACCGAACACTGAAGCTTTCTTT.

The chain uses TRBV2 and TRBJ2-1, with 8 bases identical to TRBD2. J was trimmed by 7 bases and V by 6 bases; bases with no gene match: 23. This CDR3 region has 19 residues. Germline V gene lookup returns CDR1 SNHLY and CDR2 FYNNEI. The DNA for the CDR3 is TGTGCCAGCAGCGCCTACCTTGGCTTAACGAGCGGGAGAGGAAATGAGCAGTTCTTC. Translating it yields CASSAYLGLTSGRGNEQFF. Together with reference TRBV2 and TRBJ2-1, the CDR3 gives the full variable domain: EPEVTQTPSHQVTQMGQEVILRCVPISNHLYFYWYRQILGQKVEFLVSFYNNEISEKSEIFDDQFSVERPDGSNFTLKIRSTKLEDSAMYFCASSAYLGLTSGRGNEQFFGPGTRLTVL.

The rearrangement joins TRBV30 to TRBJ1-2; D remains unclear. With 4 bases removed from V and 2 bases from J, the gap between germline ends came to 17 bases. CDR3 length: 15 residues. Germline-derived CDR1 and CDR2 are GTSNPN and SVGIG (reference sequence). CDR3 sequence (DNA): TGTGCCTGGACTCCCAGGCGCATCCCCAACTATGGCTACACCTTC. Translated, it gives CAWTPRRIPNYGYTF. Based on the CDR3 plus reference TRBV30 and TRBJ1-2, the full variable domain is SQTIHQWPATLVQPVGSPLSLECTVEGTSNPNLYWYRQAAGRGLQLLFYSVGIGQISSEVPQNLSASRPQDRQFILSSKKLLLSDSGFYLCAWTPRRIPNYGYTFGSGTRLTVV.

The DNA of the CDR3 is TGTGCCAGCAGTTTGGGGACAGGGGATGGCTACACCTTC. Translation: CASSLGTGDGYTF. V is TRBV27 and J is TRBJ1-2; 10 positions agree with TRBD1. The CDR3 is made up of 13 amino acids. V lost 3 bases, J lost 6 bases, and 1 base stayed unmatched. Germline assignment: CDR1 MNHEY and CDR2 SMNVEV (reference sequence).

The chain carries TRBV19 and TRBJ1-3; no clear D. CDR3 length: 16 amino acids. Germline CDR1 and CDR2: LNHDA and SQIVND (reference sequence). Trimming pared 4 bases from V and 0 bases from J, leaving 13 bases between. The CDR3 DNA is TGTGCCAGTAGTAAGAGACGTAATATCTCTGGAAACACCATATATTTT. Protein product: CASSKRRNISGNTIYF.

Here the CDR3 DNA reads TGTGCCAGCAAACTTTCACGCGGACTTGGGGAGACCCAGTACTTC. This encodes CASKLSRGLGETQYF. The rearrangement links TRBV25-1 to TRBJ2-5; TRBD2 might be the D (5 bases). Trimming left V 7 bases short and J 5 bases short, with 20 bases between. The germline V gene encodes CDR1 MGHDK and CDR2 SYGVNS. This CDR3 contains 15 residues.

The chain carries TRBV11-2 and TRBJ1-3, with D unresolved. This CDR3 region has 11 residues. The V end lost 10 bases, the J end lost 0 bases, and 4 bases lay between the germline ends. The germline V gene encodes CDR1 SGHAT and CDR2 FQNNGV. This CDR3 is CAIRSGNTIYF. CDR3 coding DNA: TGTGCCATCCGCTCTGGAAACACCATATATTTT. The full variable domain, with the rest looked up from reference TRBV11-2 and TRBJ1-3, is EAGVAQSPRYKIIEKRQSVAFWCNPISGHATLYWYQQILGQGPKLLIQFQNNGVVDDSQLPKDRFSAERLKGVDSTLKIQPAKLEDSAVYLCAIRSGNTIYFGEGSWLTVV.

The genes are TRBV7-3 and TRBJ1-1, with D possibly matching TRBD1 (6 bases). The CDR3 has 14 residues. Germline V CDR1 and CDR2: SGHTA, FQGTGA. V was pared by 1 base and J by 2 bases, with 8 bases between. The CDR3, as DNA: TGTGCCAGCAGCTTAAGGGGGCGAAACACTGAAGCTTTCTTT. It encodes CASSLRGRNTEAFF. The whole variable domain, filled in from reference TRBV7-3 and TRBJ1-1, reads GAGVSQTPSNKVTEKGKYVELRCDPISGHTALYWYRQSLGQGPEFLIYFQGTGAADDSGLPNDRFFAVRPEGSVSTLKIQRTERGDSAVYLCASSLRGRNTEAFFGQGTRLTVV.

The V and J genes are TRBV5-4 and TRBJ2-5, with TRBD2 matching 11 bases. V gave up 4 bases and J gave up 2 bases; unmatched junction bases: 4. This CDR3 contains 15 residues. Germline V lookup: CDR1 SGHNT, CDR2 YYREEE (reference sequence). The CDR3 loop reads CASSMRLAGQETQYF. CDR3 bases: TGTGCCAGCAGCATGCGACTAGCGGGACAAGAGACCCAGTACTTC.

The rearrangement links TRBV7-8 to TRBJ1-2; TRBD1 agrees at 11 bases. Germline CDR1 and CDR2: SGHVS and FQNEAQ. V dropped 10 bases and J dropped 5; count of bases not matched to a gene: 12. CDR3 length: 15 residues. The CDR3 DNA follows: TGTGCCACCTCAAGGGACAGGGGGGTCGAGTATGGCTACACCTTC. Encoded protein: CATSRDRGVEYGYTF.

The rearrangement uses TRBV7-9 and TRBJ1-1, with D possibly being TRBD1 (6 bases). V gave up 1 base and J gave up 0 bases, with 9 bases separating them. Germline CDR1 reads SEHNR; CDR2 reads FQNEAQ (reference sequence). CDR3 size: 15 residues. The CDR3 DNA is TGTGCCAGCAGCTTAGGGACAGTTATGAACACTGAAGCTTTCTTT. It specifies CASSLGTVMNTEAFF.

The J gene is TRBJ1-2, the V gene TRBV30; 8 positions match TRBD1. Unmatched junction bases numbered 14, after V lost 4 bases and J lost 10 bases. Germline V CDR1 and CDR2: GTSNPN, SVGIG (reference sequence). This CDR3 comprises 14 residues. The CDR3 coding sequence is TGTGCCTGGACCTCACAGGGGGGACGATTTAACTACACCTTC. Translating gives CAWTSQGGRFNYTF.

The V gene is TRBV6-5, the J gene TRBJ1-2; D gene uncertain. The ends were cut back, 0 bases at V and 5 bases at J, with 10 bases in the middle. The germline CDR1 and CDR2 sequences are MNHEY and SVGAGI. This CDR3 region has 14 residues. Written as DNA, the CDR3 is TGTGCCAGCAGTTACTCTGGCCAGGAGTATGGCTACACCTTC. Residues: CASSYSGQEYGYTF.

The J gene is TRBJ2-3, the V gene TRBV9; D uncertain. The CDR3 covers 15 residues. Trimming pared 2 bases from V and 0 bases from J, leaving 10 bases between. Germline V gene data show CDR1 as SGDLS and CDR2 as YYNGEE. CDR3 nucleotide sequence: TGTGCCAGCAGCGTTGGCTCTAGAAGCACAGATACGCAGTATTTT. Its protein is CASSVGSRSTDTQYF.